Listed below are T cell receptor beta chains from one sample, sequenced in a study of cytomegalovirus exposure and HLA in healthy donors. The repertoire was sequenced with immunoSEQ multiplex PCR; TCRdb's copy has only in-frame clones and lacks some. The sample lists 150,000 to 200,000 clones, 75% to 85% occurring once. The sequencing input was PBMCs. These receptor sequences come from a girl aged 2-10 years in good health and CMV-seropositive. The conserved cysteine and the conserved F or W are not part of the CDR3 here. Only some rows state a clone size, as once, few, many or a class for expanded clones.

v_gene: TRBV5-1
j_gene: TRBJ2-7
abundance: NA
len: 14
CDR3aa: ASSLAPGSSSYEQY

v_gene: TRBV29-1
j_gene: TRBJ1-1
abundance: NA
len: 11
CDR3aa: SVDRSQGTEAF

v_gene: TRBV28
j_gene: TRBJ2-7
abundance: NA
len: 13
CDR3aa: ASSLGTSGTYEQY

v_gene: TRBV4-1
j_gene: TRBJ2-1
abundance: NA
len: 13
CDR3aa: ASSQEGKGGVEQF

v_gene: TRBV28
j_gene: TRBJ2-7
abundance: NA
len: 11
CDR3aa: ASRRQRPYEQY

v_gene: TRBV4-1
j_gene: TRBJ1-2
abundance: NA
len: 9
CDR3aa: ASSRAGGYT

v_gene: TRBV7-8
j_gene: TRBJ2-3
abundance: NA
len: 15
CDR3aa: ASSLDGGGTITDTQY

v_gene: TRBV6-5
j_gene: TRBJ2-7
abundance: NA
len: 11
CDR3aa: ASTRQGGHEQY

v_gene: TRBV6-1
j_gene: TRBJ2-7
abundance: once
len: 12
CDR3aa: AIALRDSSYEQY

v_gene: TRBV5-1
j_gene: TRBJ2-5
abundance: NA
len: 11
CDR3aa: ASSRTGGETQY

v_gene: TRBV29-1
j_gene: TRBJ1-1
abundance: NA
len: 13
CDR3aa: SVPKDSSPTTEAF

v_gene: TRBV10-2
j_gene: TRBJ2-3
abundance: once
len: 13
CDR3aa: ASFSSWTGKHTQY

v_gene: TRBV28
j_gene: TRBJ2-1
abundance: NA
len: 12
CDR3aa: ASSLAGYYNEQF

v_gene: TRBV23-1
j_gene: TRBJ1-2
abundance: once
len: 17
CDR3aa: ASSPRAGIPLKVAYGYT

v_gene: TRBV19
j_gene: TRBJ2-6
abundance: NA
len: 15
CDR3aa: ASSRDRGGSGANVLT

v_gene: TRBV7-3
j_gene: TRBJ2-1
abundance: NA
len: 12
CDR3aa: ASSSPTGTGEQF

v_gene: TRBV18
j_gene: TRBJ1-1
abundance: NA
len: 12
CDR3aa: ASSRTGVNTEAF

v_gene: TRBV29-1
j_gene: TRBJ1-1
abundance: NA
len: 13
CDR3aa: SVPDLDRGGTEAF

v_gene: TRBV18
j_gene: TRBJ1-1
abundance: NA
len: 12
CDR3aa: ASSPAQGNTEAF

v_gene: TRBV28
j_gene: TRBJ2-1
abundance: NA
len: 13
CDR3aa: ASSQTSGVYNEQF

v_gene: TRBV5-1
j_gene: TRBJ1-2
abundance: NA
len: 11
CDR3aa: ASSFPGHGGYT

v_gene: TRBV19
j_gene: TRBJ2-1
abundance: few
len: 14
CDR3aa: ASGEGSAGGSNEQF

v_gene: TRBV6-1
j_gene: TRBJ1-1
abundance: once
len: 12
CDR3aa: ASPRGASNTEAF

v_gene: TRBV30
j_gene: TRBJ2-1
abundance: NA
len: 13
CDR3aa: AWSGPGSGYNEQF

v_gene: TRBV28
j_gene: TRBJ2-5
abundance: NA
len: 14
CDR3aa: ASRLAGRTYQETQY

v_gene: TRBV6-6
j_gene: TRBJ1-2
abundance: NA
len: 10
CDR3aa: ASSYPGNLRT

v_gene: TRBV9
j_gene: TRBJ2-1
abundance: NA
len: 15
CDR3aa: ASSDPTGPSSYNEQF

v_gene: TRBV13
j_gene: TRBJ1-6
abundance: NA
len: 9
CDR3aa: ASSLRGPLH

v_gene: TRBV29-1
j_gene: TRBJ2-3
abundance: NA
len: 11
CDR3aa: SYGTRKTDTQY

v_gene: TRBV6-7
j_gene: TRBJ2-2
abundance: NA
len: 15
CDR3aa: ASRADRGTLKRGELF

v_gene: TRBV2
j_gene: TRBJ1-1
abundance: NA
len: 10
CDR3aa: ATKTGNTEAF

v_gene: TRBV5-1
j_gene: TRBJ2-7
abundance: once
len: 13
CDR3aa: ASSFTGNSPYEQY

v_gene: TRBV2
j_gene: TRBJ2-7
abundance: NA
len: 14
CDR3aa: ASSDIAGPGFYEQY

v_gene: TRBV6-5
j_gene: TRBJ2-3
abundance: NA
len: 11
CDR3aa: AGRTNRGDTQY

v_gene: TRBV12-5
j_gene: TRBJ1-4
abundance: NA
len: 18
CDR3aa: ASGLAPSGQGAPTNEKLF

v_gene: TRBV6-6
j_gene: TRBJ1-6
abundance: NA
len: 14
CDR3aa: ASSHGAKGDNSPLH

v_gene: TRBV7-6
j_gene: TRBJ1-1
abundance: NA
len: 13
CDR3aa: ASSFQTGLNTEAF

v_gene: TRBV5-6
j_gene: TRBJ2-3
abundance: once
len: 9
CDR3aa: ASGFADTQY

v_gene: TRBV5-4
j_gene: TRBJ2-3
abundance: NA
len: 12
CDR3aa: ASSVGLALESQY

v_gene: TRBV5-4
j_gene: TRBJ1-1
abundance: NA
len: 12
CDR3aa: ASSLFLNSPEAF

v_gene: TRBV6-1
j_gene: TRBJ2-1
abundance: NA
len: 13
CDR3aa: ASSPGQGAYNEQF

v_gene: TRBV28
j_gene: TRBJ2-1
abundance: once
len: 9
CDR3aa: ASSLGHEQF

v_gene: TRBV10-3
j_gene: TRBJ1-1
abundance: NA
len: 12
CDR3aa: AIRGGSGNTEAF

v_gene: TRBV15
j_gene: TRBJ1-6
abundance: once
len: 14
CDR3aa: ATSRDWADYNSPLH

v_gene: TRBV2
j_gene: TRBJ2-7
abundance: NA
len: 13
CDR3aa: ASTIWTGSSYEQY

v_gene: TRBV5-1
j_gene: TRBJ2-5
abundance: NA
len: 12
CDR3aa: ASSRNPSRETQY

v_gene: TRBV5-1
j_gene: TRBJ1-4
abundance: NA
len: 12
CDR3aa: ASSLGVKGEKLF

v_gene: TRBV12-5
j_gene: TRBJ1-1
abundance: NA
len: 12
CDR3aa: ASGFIPGGTEAF

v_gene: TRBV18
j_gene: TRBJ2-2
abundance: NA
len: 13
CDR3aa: ASSPRQGTTGELF